The text below deals with one T cell receptor (beta chain). This entry is derived from a study of blood T cells in healthy people across ages. Trimming shortened V by 6 bases and J by 4 bases, and 18 bases separated the two germline ends. Germline-derived CDR1 and CDR2 are MDHEN and SYDVKM. The CDR3 covers 15 residues. PCR was performed a second time for about 7 to 12 cycles using a sample-barcoded 5' primer and a J-beta primer mix. TCRdb reanalysed the 5' RACE reads using MiXCR and keeps one entry per CDR3 protein. The data hold 500,000 to 650,000 distinct CDR3 sequences, with about 26% observed a single time. This sample was also put to use in a study of T cells of mothers and their children.

Source material: blood. The V call is TRBV28, the J call TRBJ1-2; the D gene is possibly TRBD1 (5 bases). The clonotype originates from a boy aged 2 to 10 in good health. The CDR3 DNA reads TGTGCCAGCAGCTTCTTGCAGTACAGGAGCTATGGCTACACCTTC. Protein product: CASSFLQYRSYGYTF.